Each of the 21 T cell receptor beta chains below was sequenced from the same sample in a study of T cell changes during pregnancy in multiple sclerosis (dated by TCRdb to the late 2010s). Library generation was performed with the immunoSEQ multiplex PCR assay. The clones in this table, taken by TCRdb from immuneACCESS, are in-frame only. Not every clone is retained; where verified, under half of the shortfall comes from an unresolved V gene, and the cause of the rest is unknown. In all, the sample holds some 96,000 clones, and 92% of those were seen once. Of the sample, 1.9% falls within the top ten clones. Specimen: peripheral blood, collected after pregnancy. The receptors were sampled from a female donor with multiple sclerosis, enrolled in a pregnancy study.

J is TRBJ2-2 and V is TRBV5-1; 12 bases match TRBD2. With V trimmed by 4 bases and J by 4 bases, 5 bases remained unmatched. Germline V gives CDR1 SGHRS, CDR2 YFSETQ. CDR3 size: 16 residues. The CDR3 loop reads CASSAGTSGPTGELFF. The CDR3 coding sequence is TGCGCCAGCAGCGCGGGGACTAGCGGGCCCACCGGGGAGCTGTTTTTT.

The V call is TRBV6-5, the J call TRBJ2-7; D may be TRBD1 (6 bases). The CDR3 has 15 amino acids. V dropped 0 bases and J dropped 0 bases, with 9 bases sitting between them. Germline V gene lookup returns CDR1 MNHEY and CDR2 SVGAGI. The CDR3 nucleotides read TGTGCCAGCAGTTACTCGTCAGGGGCCTCCTACGAGCAGTACTTC. This sequence encodes CASSYSSGASYEQYF.

The chain couples TRBV28 to TRBJ2-1, with 11 bases fitting TRBD1. The CDR3 length is 14 residues. Trimming at V came to 6 bases and at J to 7 bases, leaving 5 bases not matched to a gene. Per germline, CDR1 MDHEN and CDR2 SYDVKM. CDR3 sequence (DNA): TGTGCCAGCAGAGGACAGGGGGCCCGGAATGAGCAGTTCTTC. Translation: CASRGQGARNEQFF. The full variable domain, with the rest looked up from reference TRBV28 and TRBJ2-1, is DVKVTQSSRYLVKRTGEKVFLECVQDMDHENMFWYRQDPGLGLRLIYFSYDVKMKEKGDIPEGYSVSREKKERFSLILESASTNQTSMYLCASRGQGARNEQFFGPGTRLTVL.

The gene calls are TRBV11-3 and TRBJ2-7, with a weak D call TRBD1 (7 bases). Germline V gene sequence: CDR1 SGHNT, CDR2 YENEEA. The germline V and J ends were trimmed by 5 bases and 4 bases, with 12 bases remaining between them. This CDR3 is 13 amino acids long. In DNA form, the CDR3 reads TGTGCCAGCAGCGGCAGGGGGGAGTACGAGCAGTACTTC. Encoded protein: CASSGRGEYEQYF.

The rearrangement joins TRBV5-5 to TRBJ2-3; TRBD1 matches at 11 bases. After removal of 4 bases from V and 4 bases from J, the junction contained 8 bases not matched to a gene. CDR1 is SGHKS and CDR2 is YYEKEE in the germline V gene (reference sequence). The CDR3 totals 16 residues. CDR3 nucleotide sequence: TGTGCCAGCAGCCGCCAACCGGGACAGGGGGCAGATACGCAGTATTTT. It encodes CASSRQPGQGADTQYF.

The chain is built from TRBV10-3 and TRBJ2-5; tentatively, D is TRBD1 (6 bases). Germline-derived CDR1 and CDR2 are ENHRY and SYGVKD. The CDR3 has 13 residues. V was cut by 7 bases and J by 7 bases, with 16 bases left in between. The CDR3 DNA reads as TGTGCCATCAAACCCACAGGGTACGGGACCCAGTACTTC. It specifies CAIKPTGYGTQYF.

The sample holds one count of this clone. The chain recombines TRBV5-1 with TRBJ2-2; 9 nucleotides align to TRBD1. V trimming: 5 bases; J trimming: 6 bases; junction bases outside the gene matches: 11. Germline-derived CDR1 and CDR2 are SGHRS and YFSETQ. The CDR3 runs to 16 residues. In nucleotides, the CDR3 is TGCGCCAGCAGACTCCTCCGGGACAGGGATGCCGGGGAGCTGTTTTTT. Translated: CASRLLRDRDAGELFF.

V and J are TRBV4-1 and TRBJ1-2; D perhaps matches TRBD1 (5 bases). V dropped 2 bases and J dropped 7 bases, with 11 bases sitting between them. The CDR3 loop spans 13 amino acids. Germline V gene lookup returns CDR1 MGHRA and CDR2 YSYEKL. The CDR3 spells CASSQSQGGGYTF. The CDR3 region has the DNA TGCGCCAGCAGCCAATCGCAGGGTGGTGGCTACACCTTC.

There are a few counts of this clone. The chain combines TRBV14 with TRBJ1-1; D unresolved. Looked up from germline, CDR1 is SGHDN and CDR2 is FVKESK. V lost 5 bases, J lost 7 bases, and 8 bases lay in between. The CDR3 spans 11 residues. The CDR3: CASSTAREAFF. CDR3 in DNA: TGTGCCAGCAGCACAGCCCGTGAAGCTTTCTTT.

CDR3 bases: TGTGCCAGCAGCTTAGGATCGGGCGGGCAGCCCCAGCATTTT. This sequence encodes CASSLGSGGQPQHF. The rearrangement links TRBV7-9 to TRBJ1-5; no clear D gene. The V end was cut by 1 base, the J end by 7 bases, with 11 bases between. Germline CDR1 reads SEHNR; CDR2 reads FQNEAQ (reference sequence). This CDR3 comprises 14 residues.

The J gene is TRBJ2-7, the V gene TRBV28; D not certain. Germline-derived CDR1 and CDR2 are MDHEN and SYDVKM. CDR3 length: 13 amino acids. Trimming stripped 2 bases from V and 3 bases from J, with 8 bases between. CDR3 sequence reads: CASSLLSGYEQYF. Written as DNA, the CDR3 is TGTGCCAGCAGTTTACTATCCGGCTACGAGCAGTACTTC.

This chain links TRBV7-6 with TRBJ1-4, with D uncertain. The V and J ends lost 5 bases and 5 bases respectively, with 15 bases between them. Germline CDR1 is SGHVS and CDR2 is FNYEAQ. CDR3 length: 15 residues. The CDR3 DNA sequence: TGTGCCAGCAGCCCTCAAAGAGGTCTGAATGAAAAACTGTTTTTT. As protein: CASSPQRGLNEKLFF.

The J gene is TRBJ2-7, the V gene TRBV7-9; 9 nucleotides agree with TRBD1. Germline loops: CDR1 SEHNR, CDR2 FQNEAQ (reference sequence). The V gene end was trimmed by 0 bases and the J gene end by 4 bases; junction bases not matched to a gene: 10. This CDR3 has 17 residues. The CDR3 sequence: CASSLALSGTGSYEQYF. The CDR3 coding sequence is TGTGCCAGCAGCTTAGCGCTCTCCGGGACAGGGTCGTACGAGCAGTACTTC. The whole variable domain, filled in from reference TRBV7-9 and TRBJ2-7, reads DTGVSQNPRHKITKRGQNVTFRCDPISEHNRLYWYRQTLGQGPEFLTYFQNEAQLEKSRLLSDRFSAERPKGSFSTLEIQRTEQGDSAMYLCASSLALSGTGSYEQYFGPGTRLTVT.

This chain connects TRBV2 to TRBJ1-2; 7 bases agree with TRBD1. Per germline, CDR1 SNHLY and CDR2 FYNNEI. The CDR3 totals 17 residues. The ends lost 2 bases at V and 1 base at J; junction bases unmatched: 10. CDR3 amino acids: CASSEHADRNDNYGYTF. The CDR3, as DNA: TGTGCCAGCAGTGAACATGCGGACAGGAACGATAACTATGGCTACACCTTC.

The CDR3 reads CASSRLAGGLNEQFF. In DNA form, the CDR3 reads TGTGCCAGCAGCCGTCTAGCGGGGGGCCTCAATGAGCAGTTCTTC. The chain employs TRBV7-3 and TRBJ2-1; 11 bases align to TRBD2. The germline gives CDR1 SGHTA, CDR2 FQGTGA. This CDR3 is built from 15 residues. With 5 bases clipped from V and 6 bases from J, the junction kept 6 bases outside the gene matches.

V gene TRBV10-2 combines with J gene TRBJ2-1, with 7 nucleotides matching TRBD2. Per germline, CDR1 WSHSY and CDR2 SAAADI. The CDR3 contains 16 residues. The junction had 2 bases not matched to a gene; V was cut back by 0 bases and J by 0 bases. The CDR3 nucleotides read TGCGCCAGCAGTGAGTCATGGACTAGCTCCTACAATGAGCAGTTCTTC. It codes for CASSESWTSSYNEQFF.

This clone was counted once. The CDR3, as DNA: TGTGCCAGCATGGGAAACCGGGATGGAGAGACCCAGTACTTC. Its protein product is CASMGNRDGETQYF. The chain has TRBV2 and TRBJ2-5; D is possibly TRBD2 (5 bases). Germline CDR1 SNHLY, CDR2 FYNNEI. V was trimmed by 7 bases and J by 4 bases, leaving 16 bases between them. There are 14 residues in the CDR3.

The chain employs TRBV6-6 and TRBJ1-1; D call uncertain. Deletions cut 5 bases from V and 2 bases from J, with 9 bases between. Germline CDR1 reads MNHNY; CDR2 reads SVGAGI (reference sequence). The CDR3 runs to 13 residues. CDR3 region: CASSRRVNTEAFF. CDR3 DNA sequence: TGTGCCAGCAGTCGGAGGGTCAACACTGAAGCTTTCTTT.

This chain's CDR3 is CASSIDSDYGYTF. The CDR3 region has the DNA TGCGCCAGCAGCATTGACAGCGACTATGGCTACACCTTC. V usage is TRBV5-1 and J usage is TRBJ1-2; tentative D call: TRBD1 (5 bases). The CDR3 loop spans 13 amino acids. The germline CDR1 and CDR2 sequences are SGHRS and YFSETQ. Trimming removed 4 bases at V and 3 bases at J, with 10 bases between.

This sequence joins TRBV18 and TRBJ2-3, with 11 nucleotides matching TRBD2. The V gene end was trimmed by 3 bases and the J gene end by 4 bases; junction bases not matched to a gene: 6. Germline V CDR1 and CDR2: KGHSH, LQKENI. There are 16 residues in the CDR3. The CDR3 DNA reads as TGTGCCAGCTCACCCCCACTAGCGGGGGACCCAGATACGCAGTATTTT. Translating gives CASSPPLAGDPDTQYF.

This clone was detected only once. The chain recombines TRBV6-5 with TRBJ2-7, with D unresolved. This CDR3 is 14 amino acids long. In germline, CDR1 is MNHEY, CDR2 SVGAGI. V was shortened by 5 bases and J by 4 bases, with 15 bases between the two germline ends. In DNA form, the CDR3 reads TGTGCCAGCAGTACCCTACGTGGGCCATACGAGCAGTACTTC. This sequence encodes CASSTLRGPYEQYF.